This T cell receptor beta chain was found in a study of T cells in Graves' hyperthyroidism and ophthalmopathy. Overall study results and limits: Progression to ophthalmopathy was predicted a median of approximately seven months early.

The CDR3 runs 13 residues. V was shortened by 3 bases and J by 6 bases, with 8 bases between the two germline ends. CDR1 is MNHEY and CDR2 is SMNVEV in the germline V gene (reference sequence). This clonotype was observed at least ten times. Its antigen is as yet unknown. TCR beta CDR3 sequences were amplified from RNA transcripts. The TCR CDR3 was amplified in a first-round RT-PCR using the HTBI primer set. In TCRdb, the multiplex PCR reads were re-called with MiXCR into one record per CDR3 protein. The profile shows a few hundred thousand distinct CDR3 sequences, around 16% of them singletons. V gene TRBV27 combines with J gene TRBJ2-2; D may correspond to TRBD1 or TRBD2 (5 bases each). Input material: blood. The sequence was collected from a woman in her twenties or thirties with Graves' hyperthyroidism. The CDR3 nucleotides are TGTGCCAGCAGTTTTCGGGGCTCCGGGGAGCTGTTTTTT. This encodes CASSFRGSGELFF.